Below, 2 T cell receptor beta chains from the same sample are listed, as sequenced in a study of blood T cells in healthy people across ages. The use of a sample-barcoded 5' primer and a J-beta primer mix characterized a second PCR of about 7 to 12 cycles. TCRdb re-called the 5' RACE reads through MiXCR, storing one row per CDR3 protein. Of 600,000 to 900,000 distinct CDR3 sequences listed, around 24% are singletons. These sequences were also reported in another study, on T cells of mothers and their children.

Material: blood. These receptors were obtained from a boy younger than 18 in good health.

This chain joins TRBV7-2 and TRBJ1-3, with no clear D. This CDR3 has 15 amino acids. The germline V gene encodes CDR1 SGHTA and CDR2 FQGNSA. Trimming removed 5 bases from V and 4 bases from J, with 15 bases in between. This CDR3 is CASSPDTLRGNTIYF. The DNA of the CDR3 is TGTGCCAGCAGCCCCGACACCCTTAGGGGAAACACCATATATTTT.

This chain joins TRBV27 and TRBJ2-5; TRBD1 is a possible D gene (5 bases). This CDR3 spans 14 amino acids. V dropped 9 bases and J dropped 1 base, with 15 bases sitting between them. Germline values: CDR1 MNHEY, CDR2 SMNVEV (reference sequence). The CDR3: CARGRTDFQETQYF. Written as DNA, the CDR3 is TGTGCCAGGGGGCGGACGGATTTCCAAGAGACCCAGTACTTC.